One sample yielded the 27 T cell receptor beta chains listed below, sequenced in a study of PD-L1 blockade in urothelial cancer. Time point of the sample: pretreatment peripheral blood. Profiling relied on immunoSEQ multiplex PCR, and the TCRdb table lists in-frame clones only, not all of them. The table records 70,000 to 90,000 clones, around 85% of them present only once. Specimen: PBMCs, collected around atezolizumab (anti-PD-L1) treatment. These receptors were obtained from a man aged 55 to 70 with urothelial cancer.

The gene calls are TRBV28 and TRBJ2-1; D is unresolved. Trimming stripped 1 base from V and 3 bases from J, with 10 bases between. The CDR3 is 15 amino acids. Germline V lookup: CDR1 MDHEN, CDR2 SYDVKM. Written as DNA, the CDR3 is TGTGCCAGCAGTTTATCGCGGAATTACTACAATGAGCAGTTCTTC. Translating it yields CASSLSRNYYNEQFF.

This chain connects TRBV7-9 to TRBJ1-1; D may be TRBD1 (5 bases). V lost 4 bases and J lost 2, with 14 bases in between. CDR3 length: 15 amino acids. Germline loops: CDR1 SEHNR, CDR2 FQNEAQ (reference sequence). The CDR3 nucleotides are TGTGCCAGCAGCTCCGCGGGACTAATAAACACTGAAGCTTTCTTT. Translated: CASSSAGLINTEAFF.

The chain is built from TRBV25-1 and TRBJ2-3, with D tentatively TRBD2 (6 bases). The CDR3 consists of 15 residues. V was clipped by 5 bases and J by 2 bases, with 14 bases between them. The germline gives CDR1 MGHDK, CDR2 SYGVNS. The CDR3 region is CASSSLGRDTDTQYF. As DNA, the CDR3 is TGTGCCAGCAGTTCTTTGGGGCGGGACACAGATACGCAGTATTTT.

The chain carries TRBV27 and TRBJ2-7; weak D call: TRBD2 (6 bases). There are 15 residues in the CDR3. Looked up from germline, CDR1 is MNHEY and CDR2 is SMNVEV (reference sequence). Trimming removed 2 bases at V and 4 bases at J, with 15 bases between. The chain's CDR3 is CASSLGGTITYEQYF. The CDR3 nucleotides are TGTGCCAGCAGTTTAGGCGGGACCATTACTTACGAGCAGTACTTC.

The chain carries TRBV6-5 and TRBJ1-2; TRBD1 matches at 9 bases. The CDR3 sequence is 15 residues long. The junction had 10 bases not matched to a gene; V was cut back by 6 bases and J by 5 bases. Germline-derived CDR1 and CDR2 are MNHEY and SVGAGI. CDR3 sequence (DNA): TGTGCCAGCAGGAGGGGACAGGGAGGACGATATGGCTACACCTTC. Translation: CASRRGQGGRYGYTF.

This clone was picked up one time. The chain has TRBV7-3 and TRBJ1-5; TRBD1 might be the D (6 bases). In germline, CDR1 is SGHTA, CDR2 FQGTGA. V lost 5 bases, J lost 0 bases, and 17 bases lay in between. This CDR3 spans 17 amino acids. The CDR3 loop is CASSIHRDTFSNQPQHF. In DNA form, the CDR3 reads TGTGCCAGCAGCATTCACCGGGACACATTTAGCAATCAGCCCCAGCATTTT.

The CDR3 DNA follows: TGTGCCAGTAGTATGAGGGGGAACTACAATGAGCAGTTCTTC. Its translation: CASSMRGNYNEQFF. This rearrangement joins TRBV19 to TRBJ2-1; maybe TRBD1 (6 bases). Germline-derived CDR1 and CDR2 are LNHDA and SQIVND (reference sequence). The V end lost 3 bases, the J end lost 3 bases, and 9 bases lay between the germline ends. The CDR3 runs 14 residues. The full variable domain, its missing parts supplied by reference TRBV19 and TRBJ2-1, is DGGITQSPKYLFRKEGQNVTLSCEQNLNHDAMYWYRQDPGQGLRLIYYSQIVNDFQKGDIAEGYSVSREKKESFPLTVTSAQKNPTAFYLCASSMRGNYNEQFFGPGTRLTVL.

This chain connects TRBV28 to TRBJ2-4; D is unclear. Looked up from germline, CDR1 is MDHEN and CDR2 is SYDVKM. Trimming shortened V by 4 bases and J by 0 bases, and 10 bases separated the two germline ends. This CDR3 is 15 amino acids long. The CDR3 coding sequence is TGTGCCAGCAGTTACAGTCCGCTAGCCAAAAACATTCAGTACTTC. Translation: CASSYSPLAKNIQYF.

V gene TRBV19 combines with J gene TRBJ2-7; D perhaps matches TRBD1 (6 bases). V was cut by 5 bases and J by 5 bases, with 19 bases left in between. Per germline, CDR1 LNHDA and CDR2 SQIVND (reference sequence). This CDR3 has 15 residues. The CDR3 spells CASSATRDIINEQYF. The CDR3 DNA is TGTGCCAGTAGTGCCACTCGGGACATCATCAACGAGCAGTACTTC.

V is TRBV6-5 and J is TRBJ1-5; unclear D gene. Germline V gives CDR1 MNHEY, CDR2 SVGAGI. V lost 0 bases, J lost 6 bases, and 6 bases lay in between. The CDR3 loop spans 13 amino acids. The CDR3 here is CASSYSMFQPQHF. Here the CDR3 DNA reads TGTGCCAGCAGTTACTCCATGTTTCAGCCCCAGCATTTT.

The chain employs TRBV27 and TRBJ1-2; maybe TRBD1 (6 bases). V dropped 1 base and J dropped 4 bases, with 19 bases sitting between them. CDR3 size: 17 residues. Per the germline V gene, CDR1 is MNHEY and CDR2 is SMNVEV (reference sequence). The CDR3: CASSLFRPTGETYGYTF. The CDR3, as DNA: TGTGCCAGCAGTTTATTCCGACCGACAGGAGAGACCTATGGCTACACCTTC.

This clone has a handful of counts. V usage is TRBV18 and J usage is TRBJ1-6; maybe TRBD1 (5 bases). Germline V gene data show CDR1 as KGHSH and CDR2 as LQKENI. V was pared by 5 bases and J by 12 bases, with 11 bases between. The length of the CDR3 is 12 residues. CDR3 residues: CASSTTGLPLHF. The CDR3 DNA reads as TGTGCCAGCTCAACCACAGGATTACCCCTCCACTTT.

This clone was seen only once. The chain combines TRBV19 with TRBJ1-1, with 8 bases lining up with TRBD1. Germline CDR1 is LNHDA and CDR2 is SQIVND (reference sequence). The CDR3 loop spans 18 amino acids. CDR3 nucleotide sequence: TGTCTAGCTAAGGCAGGGGGCGAGGGTTGGCGTGTGAACACTGAAGCTTTCTTT. This gives the protein CLAKAGGEGWRVNTEAFF. Together with reference TRBV19 and TRBJ1-1, the CDR3 gives the full variable domain: DGGITQSPKYLFRKEGQNVTLSCEQNLNHDAMYWYRQDPGQGLRLIYYSQIVNDFQKGDIAEGYSVSREKKESFPLTVTSAQKNPTAFYLCLAKAGGEGWRVNTEAFFGQGTRLTVV.

The rearrangement uses TRBV27 and TRBJ2-7; 7 bases are a match to TRBD1. V lost 5 bases and J lost 5; bases outside the gene matches: 6. CDR3 length: 13 amino acids. Looked up from germline, CDR1 is MNHEY and CDR2 is SMNVEV (reference sequence). The CDR3 spells CASSVTGWNEQYF. The CDR3 DNA is TGTGCCAGCAGTGTGACAGGGTGGAACGAGCAGTACTTC.

As to this clone: One junction end disagrees with the germline gene, perhaps due to a read error. The chain recombines TRBV7-7 with TRBJ2-3, with D unresolved. The CDR3 has 15 amino acids. The germline V gene has CDR1 SSHAT and CDR2 FNYEAQ (reference sequence). The DNA of the CDR3 is TGTGCTAGCAGCTTAGGGTCCACTAGCACAGATACGCAGTATTTT. This encodes CASSLGSTSTDTQYF. The full variable domain, rest sourced from reference TRBV7-7 and TRBJ2-3, is GAGVSQSPRYKVTKRGQDVTLRCDPISSHATLYWYQQALGQGPEFLTYFNYEAQPDKSGLPSDRFSAERPEGSISTLTIQRTEQRDSAMYRCASSLGSTSTDTQYFGPGTRLTVL.

The V call is TRBV7-9, the J call TRBJ2-3, with 7 bases lining up with TRBD2. Per germline, CDR1 SEHNR and CDR2 FQNEAQ (reference sequence). V gave up 6 bases and J gave up 4 bases; unmatched junction bases: 19. The CDR3 is 18 residues long. The CDR3 DNA reads TGTGCCAGCAGGCTAGAAGGGTATACAGGCGGGGGAGCAGATACGCAGTATTTT. Amino acids: CASRLEGYTGGGADTQYF.

The chain couples TRBV28 to TRBJ2-4; no clear D gene. The CDR3 is made up of 16 amino acids. Germline V gene sequence: CDR1 MDHEN, CDR2 SYDVKM. Trimming left V 6 bases short and J 4 bases short, with 19 bases between. Written as DNA, the CDR3 is TGTGCCAGCAGGTCCAGGATTCCCTTAATTAAAAACATTCAGTACTTC. Its protein is CASRSRIPLIKNIQYF.

This sequence joins TRBV5-1 and TRBJ2-7; maybe TRBD2 (5 bases). The CDR3 loop spans 14 amino acids. The germline V gene encodes CDR1 SGHRS and CDR2 YFSETQ. V lost 4 bases, J lost 7 bases, and 18 bases lay in between. The CDR3 here is CASSLTNPPGEQYF. In DNA, the CDR3 is TGCGCCAGCAGCCTCACAAACCCCCCGGGGGAGCAGTACTTC.

A few counts support this clone. The genes are TRBV5-1 and TRBJ1-2; 9 nucleotides agree with TRBD1. Germline V gene data show CDR1 as SGHRS and CDR2 as YFSETQ. CDR3 size: 14 residues. V lost 3 bases to trimming and J lost 8 bases; unmatched junction nucleotides: 8. This CDR3 reads CASSSRRQGEGYTF. In nucleotides, the CDR3 is TGCGCCAGCAGCTCCCGGAGACAGGGGGAAGGCTACACCTTC.

V and J are TRBV6-5 and TRBJ2-5, with TRBD1 as a possible D gene (6 bases). The CDR3 spans 16 residues. The germline V and J ends were trimmed by 0 bases and 2 bases, with 13 bases remaining between them. In germline, CDR1 is MNHEY, CDR2 SVGAGI. Here the CDR3 DNA reads TGTGCCAGCAGTTACTCGACTGTGGGGACACAAGAGACCCAGTACTTC. Amino acids: CASSYSTVGTQETQYF.

This clone was observed a few times. V gene TRBV27 combines with J gene TRBJ1-1; D is uncertain. The germline CDR1 and CDR2 sequences are MNHEY and SMNVEV (reference sequence). The V end lost 1 base, the J end lost 5 bases, and 8 bases lay between the germline ends. This CDR3 is built from 13 residues. CDR3 DNA: TGTGCCAGCAGTTTATTCCGGGGAACTGAAGCTTTCTTT. It specifies CASSLFRGTEAFF.

The rearrangement uses TRBV4-2 and TRBJ2-3, with a possible D match to TRBD2 (5 bases). The CDR3 has 16 residues. Germline V gene lookup returns CDR1 LGHNA and CDR2 YNFKEQ. Trimming stripped 0 bases from V and 0 bases from J, with 10 bases between. CDR3 protein: CASSQELAASTDTQYF. The DNA for the CDR3 is TGTGCCAGCAGCCAAGAGCTAGCCGCTAGCACAGATACGCAGTATTTT.

The V gene is TRBV5-1, the J gene TRBJ1-1, with a tentative D call TRBD1 (6 bases). Germline V gives CDR1 SGHRS, CDR2 YFSETQ. CDR3 length: 15 amino acids. V was pared by 4 bases and J by 5 bases, with 18 bases between. The CDR3 DNA follows: TGCGCCAGCAGCCCTGCACAGGGACGGGGTACTGAAGCTTTCTTT. Encoded protein: CASSPAQGRGTEAFF.

V usage is TRBV4-1 and J usage is TRBJ2-3; TRBD1 agrees at 7 bases. The trim removed 1 base at V and 5 bases at J, leaving 12 bases unmatched. The CDR3 runs 17 residues. Germline assignment: CDR1 MGHRA and CDR2 YSYEKL. The CDR3 spells CASSQVWDSRPIDTQYF. CDR3 sequence (DNA): TGCGCCAGCAGCCAAGTTTGGGACAGCAGACCTATAGATACGCAGTATTTT.

The CDR3 DNA is TGCGCCAGCAGGGACTCAACCTTATTGTATACGCAGTATTTT. It specifies CASRDSTLLYTQYF. V is TRBV5-1 and J is TRBJ2-3, with a weak D call TRBD2 (5 bases). The germline gives CDR1 SGHRS, CDR2 YFSETQ. The CDR3 has 14 amino acids. The V and J ends lost 5 bases and 7 bases respectively, with 17 bases between them.

The sample holds one count of this clone. J is TRBJ1-5 and V is TRBV9; no firm D call. The CDR3 totals 15 residues. Germline lookup yields CDR1 SGDLS and CDR2 YYNGEE. The ends were cut back, 2 bases at V and 0 bases at J, with 9 bases in the middle. The CDR3 sequence is CASSVNDYSNQPQHF. In DNA form, the CDR3 reads TGTGCCAGCAGCGTCAATGACTATAGCAATCAGCCCCAGCATTTT.

This chain uses TRBV9 with TRBJ2-7; D possibly corresponds to TRBD2 (5 bases). V gave up 2 bases and J gave up 2 bases, with 14 bases separating them. The germline CDR1 and CDR2 sequences are SGDLS and YYNGEE. This CDR3 comprises 15 residues. The CDR3 DNA sequence: TGTGCCAGCAGCGTTACCGGGAACCCGACCTACGAGCAGTACTTC. Translation gives CASSVTGNPTYEQYF.